This is a list of T cell receptor beta chains from one sample in a study of blood T cell repertoires in COVID-19. Sequencing was performed with immunoSEQ multiplex PCR; in TCRdb, only in-frame clones are kept and a portion is missing. This table has fewer than 500,000 clones, roughly 90% appearing once. Sequencing was carried out using peripheral blood. All receptors derive from a woman aged 25 to 39 with active or convalescent COVID-19. Each CDR3 is given without its conserved first and last residue.

j_gene,v_gene,CDR3aa
TRBJ1-2,TRBV6-5,ASGKDNYGYT
TRBJ1-4,TRBV5-4,ASSAGQVNEKLF
TRBJ1-1,TRBV18,ASSRGQGGGTEAF
TRBJ2-1,TRBV5-1,ASSPDRGGDEQF
TRBJ2-7,TRBV27,ASSAPGLAGTYEQY
TRBJ2-7,TRBV12-3/TRBV12-4,ASSPGTSVEQY
TRBJ2-3,TRBV29-1,STSGTDTQY
TRBJ2-1,TRBV27,ASSFQSGGQLYNEQF
TRBJ2-3,TRBV5-1,ASSQGQGGTDTQY
TRBJ1-2,TRBV5-1,ASSLLREANYGYT
TRBJ2-7,TRBV10-1,ASSARDKPYEQY
TRBJ1-6,TRBV5-5,ASSLDSGQGSWLGSPLH
TRBJ2-1,TRBV5-6,ASSPGLAGGEQF
TRBJ1-2,TRBV19,ASSTETGANYGYT
TRBJ1-4,TRBV3-1/TRBV3-2,ASSPEPATNEKLF
TRBJ2-1,TRBV7-9,ASSPPQTVGYNEQF
TRBJ1-4,TRBV15,ATSRPQRGEKLF
TRBJ1-6,TRBV18,ASSPKTGSGSPLH
TRBJ2-7,TRBV5-4,ASSPTRGGTYEQY
TRBJ1-4,TRBV19,ASSIGQGLRNEKLF
TRBJ2-2,TRBV5-1,ASSLFQGTNTGELF
TRBJ2-7,TRBV5-4,ASSLGDREAYEQY
TRBJ1-5,TRBV28,ASSLSGNSNQPQH
TRBJ2-3,TRBV4-1,ASSQEKGGVGTDTQY
TRBJ1-5,TRBV12-3/TRBV12-4,ASSPQEYQPQH
TRBJ2-5,TRBV12-3/TRBV12-4,ASSFGTAETQY
TRBJ2-5,TRBV5-4,ASSPTGEETQY
TRBJ2-1,TRBV6-1,ASSDDGGLDNEQF
TRBJ2-1,TRBV19,ASSTTDRAHEQF
TRBJ2-7,TRBV5-5,ASSLDRSYEQY
TRBJ1-5,TRBV2,ASRKDSQPQH
TRBJ1-1,TRBV4-2,ASSPRQGNTEAF
TRBJ2-3,TRBV7-2,ASSRGTSGGTSTDTQY